The sequence of this T cell receptor (beta chain) was determined in a study of blood T cell repertoires in COVID-19. Overall study context: Some COVID-19 samples were acute and others convalescent; all came from the United States, Italy and Spain. In each case, the material was cDNA or gDNA derived from T cells, B-cell-depleted T cells, or PBMCs.

In the original workflow: Reference gene primer amplification gave nucleated cell count estimates. The protocol was immunoSEQ multiplex PCR, while the TCRdb copy is restricted to in-frame clones and leaves out a portion. V, J and clone size are those of that table, while D and trimming were read from the DNA. This table holds about 120,000 clones, about 87% found once. After removal of 3 bases from V and 1 base from J, the junction contained 4 bases not matched to a gene. Germline CDR1 is LGHDT and CDR2 is YNNKEL (reference sequence). The CDR3 runs to 16 residues. The sequenced sample consisted of peripheral blood. This receptor was taken from a woman aged 45-59 years with acute or convalescent COVID-19. The rearrangement uses TRBV3-1 (or the pseudogene TRBV3-2) and TRBJ2-5, with TRBD2 matching 11 bases. The CDR3 loop is CASSQVAGGGQETQYF. The DNA for the CDR3 is TGTGCCAGCAGCCAGGTAGCGGGGGGGGGCCAAGAGACCCAGTACTTC.